This T cell receptor (beta chain) was identified in a study of cytomegalovirus exposure and HLA in healthy donors. Turning to the study itself: In an early release, HLA-typed donors contributed tens of millions of unique TCR sequences.

Between the trimmed V and J ends, which lost 0 bases and 6 bases, there was a span of 10 bases. The CDR3 covers 14 residues. Looked up from germline, CDR1 is SGDLS and CDR2 is YYNGEE. PCR amplification relied on 60 Vbeta primers (plus 13 Jbeta primers). Sequenced by immunoSEQ multiplex PCR; TCRdb stores in-frame clones only, minus some. The table records 160,000 or so clones, 82% of them present only once. Overall study findings and caveats: Equally common other TCR beta chains were less clonally expanded than HLA-associated ones, a later analysis found. Through in vitro validation, a few CMV-associated chains were shown to be specific for CMV antigens. According to an earlier analysis, most TCR beta V segments yielded productive rearrangements about 90% or about 30% of the time.

Regarding this clone: Its specificity is not known. Other DNA sequences within the sample encode an identical CDR3.

This receptor was identified in a woman in her forties or fifties in good health and CMV-seropositive. Sequenced sample: PBMCs. The chain carries TRBV9 and TRBJ2-1, with D possibly TRBD2 on 5 matching bases. CDR3 protein: CASSVGASGNEQFF. The CDR3 DNA sequence: TGTGCCAGCAGCGTAGGAGCCAGCGGCAATGAGCAGTTCTTC.